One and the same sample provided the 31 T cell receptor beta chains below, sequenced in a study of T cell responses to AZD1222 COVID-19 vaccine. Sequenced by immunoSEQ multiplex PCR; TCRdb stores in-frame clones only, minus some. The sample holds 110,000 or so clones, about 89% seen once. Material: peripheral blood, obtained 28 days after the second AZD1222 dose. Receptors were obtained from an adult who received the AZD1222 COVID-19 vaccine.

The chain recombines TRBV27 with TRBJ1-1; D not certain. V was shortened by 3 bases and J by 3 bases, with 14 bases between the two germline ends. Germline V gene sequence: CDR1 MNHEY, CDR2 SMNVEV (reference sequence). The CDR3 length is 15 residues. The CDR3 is CASSFGPKRDTEAFF. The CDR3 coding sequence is TGTGCCAGCAGTTTTGGCCCCAAAAGGGACACTGAAGCTTTCTTT.

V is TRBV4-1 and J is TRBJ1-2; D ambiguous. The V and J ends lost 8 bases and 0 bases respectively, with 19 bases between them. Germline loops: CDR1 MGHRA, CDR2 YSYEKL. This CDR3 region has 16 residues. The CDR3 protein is CASLPVVSSPNYGYTF. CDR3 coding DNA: TGCGCCAGCCTACCTGTGGTGTCCTCCCCTAACTATGGCTACACCTTC.

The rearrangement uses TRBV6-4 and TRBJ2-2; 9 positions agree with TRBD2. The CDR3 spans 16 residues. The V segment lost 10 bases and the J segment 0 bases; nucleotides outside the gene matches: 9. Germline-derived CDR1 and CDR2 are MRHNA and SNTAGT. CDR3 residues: CATSGGGAANTGELFF. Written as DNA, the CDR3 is TGTGCCACCTCTGGCGGGGGGGCGGCGAACACCGGGGAGCTGTTTTTT.

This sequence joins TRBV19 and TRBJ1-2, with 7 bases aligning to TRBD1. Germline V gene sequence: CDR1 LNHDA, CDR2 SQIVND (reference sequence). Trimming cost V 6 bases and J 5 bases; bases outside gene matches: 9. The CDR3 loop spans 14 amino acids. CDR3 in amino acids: CASSQQGPAYGYTF. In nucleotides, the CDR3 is TGTGCCAGTAGCCAACAGGGGCCCGCGTATGGCTACACCTTC.

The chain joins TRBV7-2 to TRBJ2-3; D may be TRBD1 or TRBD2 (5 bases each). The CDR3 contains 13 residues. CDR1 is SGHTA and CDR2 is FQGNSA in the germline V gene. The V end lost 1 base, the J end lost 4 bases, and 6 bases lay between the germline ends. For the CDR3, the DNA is TGTGCCAGCAGCTTAGTGGGGGCAGATACGCAGTATTTT. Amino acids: CASSLVGADTQYF.

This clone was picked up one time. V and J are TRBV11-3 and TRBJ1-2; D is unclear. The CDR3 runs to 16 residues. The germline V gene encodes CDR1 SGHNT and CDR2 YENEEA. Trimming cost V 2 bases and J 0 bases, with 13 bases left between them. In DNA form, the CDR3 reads TGTGCCAGCAGCTTATTCGAGAAATCGTCTAACTATGGCTACACCTTC. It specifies CASSLFEKSSNYGYTF.

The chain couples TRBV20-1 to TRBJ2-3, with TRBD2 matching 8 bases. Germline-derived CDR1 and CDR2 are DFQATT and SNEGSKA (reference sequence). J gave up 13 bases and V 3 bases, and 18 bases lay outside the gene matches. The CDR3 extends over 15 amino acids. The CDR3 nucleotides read TGCAGTGCTAGTAGACTTAGCGGGGAGCTCCCGCCGGAGTATTTT. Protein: CSASRLSGELPPEYF.

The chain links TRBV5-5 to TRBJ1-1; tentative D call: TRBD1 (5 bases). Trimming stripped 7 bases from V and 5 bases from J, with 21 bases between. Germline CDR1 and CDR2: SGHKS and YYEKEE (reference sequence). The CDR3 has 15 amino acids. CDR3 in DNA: TGTGCCAGCCAATCAGGGCGGGGCTGGTGGACTGAAGCTTTCTTT. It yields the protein CASQSGRGWWTEAFF.

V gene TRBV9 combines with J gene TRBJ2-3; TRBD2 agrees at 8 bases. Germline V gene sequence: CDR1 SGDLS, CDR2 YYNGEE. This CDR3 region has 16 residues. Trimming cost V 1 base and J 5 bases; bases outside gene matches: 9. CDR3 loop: CASSVSRRGAIDTQYF. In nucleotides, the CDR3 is TGTGCCAGCAGCGTATCCCGGCGGGGGGCCATAGATACGCAGTATTTT.

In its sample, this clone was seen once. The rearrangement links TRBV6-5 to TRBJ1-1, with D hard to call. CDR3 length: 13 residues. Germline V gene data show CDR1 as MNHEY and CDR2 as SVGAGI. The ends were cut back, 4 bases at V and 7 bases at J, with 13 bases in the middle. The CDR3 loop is CASSSAEHFEAFF. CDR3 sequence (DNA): TGTGCCAGCAGTTCCGCAGAACACTTTGAAGCTTTCTTT.

This CDR3 reads CASSPTGVQETQYF. Written as DNA, the CDR3 is TGTGCCAGCTCCCCGACAGGGGTCCAAGAGACCCAGTACTTC. This rearrangement joins TRBV18 to TRBJ2-5, with TRBD1 matching 8 bases. After removal of 6 bases from V and 1 base from J, the junction contained 4 bases not matched to a gene. The CDR3 contains 14 residues. The germline V gene has CDR1 KGHSH and CDR2 LQKENI.

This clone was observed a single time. The CDR3 region is CAISGDGQSNQPQHF. The DNA of the CDR3 is TGTGCCATCAGCGGGGACGGGCAAAGCAATCAGCCCCAGCATTTT. The rearrangement joins TRBV10-3 to TRBJ1-5; a possible D gene is TRBD1 (5 bases). CDR1 ENHRY and CDR2 SYGVKD come from the germline V gene. CDR3 size: 15 residues. Trimming left V 6 bases short and J 1 base short, with 13 bases between.

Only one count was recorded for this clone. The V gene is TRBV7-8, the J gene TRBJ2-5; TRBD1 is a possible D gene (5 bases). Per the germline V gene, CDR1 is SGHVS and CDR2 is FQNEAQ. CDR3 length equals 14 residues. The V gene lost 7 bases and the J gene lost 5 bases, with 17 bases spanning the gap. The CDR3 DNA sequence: TGTGCCAGCACCCTGCCCAGGGCTCAGGAGACCCAGTACTTC. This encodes CASTLPRAQETQYF.

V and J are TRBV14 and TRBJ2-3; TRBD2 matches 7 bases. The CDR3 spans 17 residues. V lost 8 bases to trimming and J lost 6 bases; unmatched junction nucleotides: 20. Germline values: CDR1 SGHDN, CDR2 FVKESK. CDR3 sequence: CASPQTSDTEGWDTQYF. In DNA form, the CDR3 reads TGTGCCAGCCCACAAACTAGCGACACGGAGGGTTGGGATACGCAGTATTTT.

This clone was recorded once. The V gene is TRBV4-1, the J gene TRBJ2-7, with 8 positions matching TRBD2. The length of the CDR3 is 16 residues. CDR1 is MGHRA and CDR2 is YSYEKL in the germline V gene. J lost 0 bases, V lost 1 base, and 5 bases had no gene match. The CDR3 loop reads CASSQVRGARSYEQYF. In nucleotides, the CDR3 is TGCGCCAGCAGCCAAGTGCGGGGGGCCCGCTCCTACGAGCAGTACTTC.

CDR3 sequence: CASSGQGSQPQHF. The CDR3 bases are TGTGCCAGCAGCGGACAGGGTAGTCAGCCCCAGCATTTT. This chain joins TRBV6-5 and TRBJ1-5; 8 bases fit TRBD1. Germline CDR1 MNHEY, CDR2 SVGAGI. CDR3 size: 13 residues. J lost 6 bases, V lost 6 bases, and 4 bases had no gene match.

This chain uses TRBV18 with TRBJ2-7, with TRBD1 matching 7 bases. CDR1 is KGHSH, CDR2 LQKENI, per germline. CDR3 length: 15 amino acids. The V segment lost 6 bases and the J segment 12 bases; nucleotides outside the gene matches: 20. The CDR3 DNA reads TGTGCCAGCTCGGACACGGCCGGGACAGATGAACTTCGGTACTTC. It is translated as CASSDTAGTDELRYF.

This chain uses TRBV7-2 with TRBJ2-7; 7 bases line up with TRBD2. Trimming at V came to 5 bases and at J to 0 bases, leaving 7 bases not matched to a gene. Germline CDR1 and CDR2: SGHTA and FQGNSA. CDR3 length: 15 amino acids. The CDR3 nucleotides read TGTGCCAGCAGCCTTGGGCCTAGCGGCTCCTACGAGCAGTACTTC. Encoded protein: CASSLGPSGSYEQYF.

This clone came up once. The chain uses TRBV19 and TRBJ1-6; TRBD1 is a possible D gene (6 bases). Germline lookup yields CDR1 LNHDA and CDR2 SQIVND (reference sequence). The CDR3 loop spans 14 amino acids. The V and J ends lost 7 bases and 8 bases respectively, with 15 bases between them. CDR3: CASTPQGWDSPLHF. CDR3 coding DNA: TGTGCCAGTACCCCTCAGGGGTGGGATTCACCCCTCCACTTT.

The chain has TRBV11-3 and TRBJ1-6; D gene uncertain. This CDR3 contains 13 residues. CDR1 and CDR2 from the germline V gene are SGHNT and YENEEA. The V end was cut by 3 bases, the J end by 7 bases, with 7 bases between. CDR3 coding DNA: TGTGCCAGCAGCTTGTTAGTAAATTCACCCCTCCACTTT. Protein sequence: CASSLLVNSPLHF.

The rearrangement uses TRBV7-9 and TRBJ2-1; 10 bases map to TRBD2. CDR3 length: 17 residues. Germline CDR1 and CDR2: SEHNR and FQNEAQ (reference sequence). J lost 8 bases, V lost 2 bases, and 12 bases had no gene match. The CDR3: CASSLPPGLAESYEQFF. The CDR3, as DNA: TGTGCCAGCAGCTTACCCCCCGGACTAGCGGAGAGTTATGAGCAGTTCTTC.

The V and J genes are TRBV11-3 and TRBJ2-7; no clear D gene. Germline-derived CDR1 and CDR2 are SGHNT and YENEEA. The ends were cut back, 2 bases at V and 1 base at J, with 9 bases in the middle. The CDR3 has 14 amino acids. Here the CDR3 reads CASSLILDSYEQYF. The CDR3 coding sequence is TGTGCCAGCAGCTTAATTCTCGATTCCTACGAGCAGTACTTC.

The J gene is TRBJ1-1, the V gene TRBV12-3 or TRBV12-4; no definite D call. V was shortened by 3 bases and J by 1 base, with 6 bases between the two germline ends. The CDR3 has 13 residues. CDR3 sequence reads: CASSFSPNTEAFF. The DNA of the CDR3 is TGTGCCAGCAGTTTTTCGCCGAACACTGAAGCTTTCTTT.

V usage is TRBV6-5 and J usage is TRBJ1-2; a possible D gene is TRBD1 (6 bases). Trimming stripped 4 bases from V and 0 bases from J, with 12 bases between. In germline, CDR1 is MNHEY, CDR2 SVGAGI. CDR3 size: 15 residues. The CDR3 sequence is CASSLIDRSNYGYTF. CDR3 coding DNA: TGTGCCAGCAGTTTAATTGACAGGTCTAACTATGGCTACACCTTC.

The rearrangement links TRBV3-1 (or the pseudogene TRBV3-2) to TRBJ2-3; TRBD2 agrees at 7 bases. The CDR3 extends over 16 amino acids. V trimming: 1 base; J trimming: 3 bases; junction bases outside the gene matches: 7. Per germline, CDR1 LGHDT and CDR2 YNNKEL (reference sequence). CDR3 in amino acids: CASSQVGRERTDTQYF. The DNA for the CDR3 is TGTGCCAGCAGCCAAGTTGGGAGGGAGCGGACAGATACGCAGTATTTT.

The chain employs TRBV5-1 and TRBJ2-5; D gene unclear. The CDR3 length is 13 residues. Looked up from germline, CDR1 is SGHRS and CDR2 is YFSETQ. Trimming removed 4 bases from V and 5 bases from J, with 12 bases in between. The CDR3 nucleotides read TGCGCCAGCAGCCTGGGAAGCCGGGAGACCCAGTACTTC. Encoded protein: CASSLGSRETQYF.

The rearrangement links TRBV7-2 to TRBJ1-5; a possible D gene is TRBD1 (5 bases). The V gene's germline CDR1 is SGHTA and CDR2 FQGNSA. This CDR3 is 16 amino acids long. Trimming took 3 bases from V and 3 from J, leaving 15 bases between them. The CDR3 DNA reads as TGTGCCAGCAGCTTTTGGGACGGGCGGTCCAATCAGCCCCAGCATTTT. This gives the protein CASSFWDGRSNQPQHF. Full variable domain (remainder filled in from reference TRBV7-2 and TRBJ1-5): GAGVSQSPSNKVTEKGKDVELRCDPISGHTALYWYRQSLGQGLEFLIYFQGNSAPDKSGLPSDRFSAERTGGSVSTLTIQRTQQEDSAVYLCASSFWDGRSNQPQHFGDGTRLSIL.

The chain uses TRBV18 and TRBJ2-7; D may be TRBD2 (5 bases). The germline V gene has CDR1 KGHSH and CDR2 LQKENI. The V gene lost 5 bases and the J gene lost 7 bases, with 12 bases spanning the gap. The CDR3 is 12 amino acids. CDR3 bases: TGTGCCAGCTCATTCGAGCGGCGGGAGCAGTACTTC. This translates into CASSFERREQYF.

CDR3 coding DNA: TGCAGCGTCACAGGAGGTGAAGAGACCCAGTACTTC. Translating it yields CSVTGGEETQYF. The chain links TRBV29-1 to TRBJ2-5; D may match TRBD1 or TRBD2 (5 bases each). CDR3 length: 12 residues. Trimming took off 6 bases at V and 3 bases at J, with 11 bases between the two ends. Germline CDR1 and CDR2: SQVTM and ANQGSEA.

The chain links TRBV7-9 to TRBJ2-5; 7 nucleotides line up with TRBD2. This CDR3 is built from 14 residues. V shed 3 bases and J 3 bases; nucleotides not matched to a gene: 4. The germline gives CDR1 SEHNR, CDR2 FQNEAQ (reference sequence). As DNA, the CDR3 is TGTGCCAGCAGCTTGGGACTACTTAAAGAGACCCAGTACTTC. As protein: CASSLGLLKETQYF.

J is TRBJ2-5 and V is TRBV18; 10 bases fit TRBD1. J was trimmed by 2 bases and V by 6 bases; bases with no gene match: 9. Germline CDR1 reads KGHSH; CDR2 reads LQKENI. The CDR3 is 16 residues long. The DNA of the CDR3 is TGTGCCAGCTCTCCGCCGGGACAGGGGAAACAAGAGACCCAGTACTTC. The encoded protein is CASSPPGQGKQETQYF.